Below are 20 T cell receptor beta chains sequenced from a single sample in a study of shared clonotypes between healthy human individuals. Method: immunoSEQ multiplex PCR; TCRdb's copy keeps in-frame clones and lacks some. The table lists around 1.4 million clones, around 98.5% of them singletons. Sequencing was done on a sample of naive CD4+ T cells sorted from blood. This sample's subset: CD45RA+ positively selected. Source of these receptors: a man aged 25-45 years in good health.

This clone was picked up one time. The chain has TRBV5-5 and TRBJ1-2; D might be TRBD1 (6 bases). Trimming cost V 3 bases and J 6 bases, with 12 bases left between them. In germline, CDR1 is SGHKS, CDR2 YYEKEE (reference sequence). This CDR3 has 13 residues. For the CDR3, the DNA is TGTGCCAGCAGCTGGGGACAAGTACATGGCTACACCTTC. It translates to CASSWGQVHGYTF.

The genes are TRBV7-9 and TRBJ1-1, with D tentatively TRBD1 (5 bases). V was trimmed by 5 bases and J by 7 bases, leaving 8 bases between them. The CDR3 is 11 amino acids. From germline, CDR1 is SEHNR and CDR2 FQNEAQ (reference sequence). The CDR3 nucleotides read TGTGCCAGCAGCCCGGGACTTGAAGCTTTCTTT. Translating gives CASSPGLEAFF. Variable domain in full (rest from reference TRBV7-9 and TRBJ1-1): DTGVSQNPRHKITKRGQNVTFRCDPISEHNRLYWYRQTLGQGPEFLTYFQNEAQLEKSRLLSDRFSAERPKGSFSTLEIQRTEQGDSAMYLCASSPGLEAFFGQGTRLTVV.

V gene TRBV15 combines with J gene TRBJ1-4, with TRBD1 matching over 7 bases. The CDR3 is made up of 13 amino acids. CDR1 is LNHNV and CDR2 is YYDKDF in the germline V gene (reference sequence). V trimming: 10 bases; J trimming: 7 bases; junction bases outside the gene matches: 9. The CDR3 loop reads CAITRGLGEKLFF. CDR3 coding DNA: TGTGCCATCACGAGGGGGCTAGGTGAAAAACTGTTTTTT.

The chain couples TRBV28 to TRBJ1-5; D is perhaps TRBD1 (6 bases). The CDR3 is 14 amino acids. Germline values: CDR1 MDHEN, CDR2 SYDVKM. V lost 5 bases to trimming and J lost 6 bases, with 14 bases between them. The CDR3 is CASSIRRGSQPQHF. DNA of the CDR3: TGTGCCAGCAGTATTCGCAGGGGAAGTCAGCCCCAGCATTTT.

The chain uses TRBV19 and TRBJ2-5, with TRBD1 identical over 7 bases. With V trimmed by 2 bases and J by 5 bases, 11 bases remained unmatched. Germline V gene lookup returns CDR1 LNHDA and CDR2 SQIVND (reference sequence). The CDR3 contains 16 residues. DNA of the CDR3: TGTGCCAGTAGTATAACCTACAGGGGCGCTCGGGAGACCCAGTACTTC. This codes for CASSITYRGARETQYF.

The chain recombines TRBV7-9 with TRBJ1-1; D ambiguous. The germline CDR1 and CDR2 sequences are SEHNR and FQNEAQ (reference sequence). Trimming stripped 4 bases from V and 3 bases from J, with 12 bases between. The CDR3 has 14 residues. CDR3 DNA: TGTGCCAGCAGCTCCGAGGTAGGGTACACTGAAGCTTTCTTT. It translates to CASSSEVGYTEAFF.

This sequence joins TRBV2 and TRBJ2-5, with 10 nucleotides matching TRBD1. This CDR3 comprises 17 residues. J was trimmed by 5 bases and V by 5 bases; bases with no gene match: 14. Germline-derived CDR1 and CDR2 are SNHLY and FYNNEI. CDR3 region: CASSRALRQGAPETQYF. The CDR3 DNA sequence: TGTGCCAGCAGTCGGGCCCTTCGACAGGGGGCGCCGGAGACCCAGTACTTC.

The rearrangement joins TRBV5-5 to TRBJ2-7; 10 positions match TRBD2. With V trimmed by 4 bases and J by 7 bases, 17 bases remained unmatched. The CDR3 contains 17 residues. Germline V CDR1 and CDR2: SGHKS, YYEKEE (reference sequence). This chain's CDR3 is CASSNGPLAGVIFEQYF. Here the CDR3 DNA reads TGTGCCAGCAGCAATGGCCCCCTAGCGGGAGTTATTTTTGAGCAGTACTTC.

This chain connects TRBV10-3 to TRBJ2-7, with 12 bases identical to TRBD2. The junction had 3 bases not matched to a gene; V was cut back by 0 bases and J by 6 bases. This CDR3 region has 15 residues. Germline V gene sequence: CDR1 ENHRY, CDR2 SYGVKD. CDR3 residues: CAISESRTSGTEQYF. DNA of the CDR3: TGTGCCATCAGTGAGTCTAGGACTAGCGGGACCGAGCAGTACTTC.

The chain joins TRBV18 to TRBJ2-7; either TRBD1 or TRBD2 may fit D (5 bases each). CDR3 length: 16 amino acids. The germline V gene has CDR1 KGHSH and CDR2 LQKENI. The V end was cut by 3 bases, the J end by 4 bases, with 19 bases between. CDR3 residues: CASSPPPGRGKYEQYF. Written as DNA, the CDR3 is TGTGCCAGCTCACCCCCCCCGGGACGGGGAAAATACGAGCAGTACTTC.

The V call is TRBV7-2, the J call TRBJ2-2; the D gene is possibly TRBD2 (6 bases). This CDR3 is 16 amino acids long. Trimming left V 8 bases short and J 6 bases short, with 22 bases between. Germline V gene lookup returns CDR1 SGHTA and CDR2 FQGNSA. CDR3 amino acids: CASFPLYRELAGELFF. For the CDR3, the DNA is TGTGCCAGCTTCCCTCTTTATCGGGAGTTGGCCGGGGAGCTGTTTTTT.

This clone was recorded only once. The V and J genes are TRBV10-3 and TRBJ2-7; no clear D. Per germline, CDR1 ENHRY and CDR2 SYGVKD. CDR3 size: 16 residues. Trimming stripped 2 bases from V and 0 bases from J, with 14 bases between. The CDR3 DNA sequence: TGTGCCATCAGTGAGCCAGCGCGCCAACGCTCCTACGAGCAGTACTTC. Amino acid sequence: CAISEPARQRSYEQYF.

The chain joins TRBV7-9 to TRBJ2-3; 7 nucleotides line up with TRBD1. Germline V gene sequence: CDR1 SEHNR, CDR2 FQNEAQ (reference sequence). CDR3 size: 15 residues. The V gene end was trimmed by 1 base and the J gene end by 5 bases; junction bases not matched to a gene: 6. The CDR3 region has the DNA TGTGCCAGCAGCTTAGTCGGACAGGCAGGAGATACGCAGTATTTT. This translates into CASSLVGQAGDTQYF.

The chain carries TRBV27 and TRBJ2-2; unclear D gene. V was clipped by 7 bases and J by 6 bases, with 15 bases between them. CDR1 MNHEY and CDR2 SMNVEV come from the germline V gene (reference sequence). The CDR3 has 14 residues. The CDR3 protein is CASTRAEHPGELFF. CDR3 in DNA: TGTGCCAGCACCAGAGCTGAACACCCCGGGGAGCTGTTTTTT.

This chain links TRBV18 with TRBJ2-7, with TRBD1 matching 12 bases. The V gene's germline CDR1 is KGHSH and CDR2 LQKENI. This CDR3 has 15 amino acids. Trimming took 3 bases from V and 6 from J; bases not matched to a gene: 6. The CDR3 DNA reads as TGTGCCAGCTCACCCCCCGGGACAGGGGGCGGCGAGCAGTACTTC. Its protein is CASSPPGTGGGEQYF.

The chain links TRBV7-9 to TRBJ2-7; tentative D call: TRBD1 (7 bases). V was shortened by 4 bases and J by 0 bases, with 19 bases between the two germline ends. CDR1 is SEHNR and CDR2 is FQNEAQ in the germline V gene (reference sequence). The CDR3 contains 17 residues. Here the CDR3 reads CASSSSIGGQISYEQYF. The CDR3 DNA reads as TGTGCCAGCAGCTCGAGTATCGGGGGACAGATCTCCTACGAGCAGTACTTC.

This sequence joins TRBV10-3 and TRBJ2-3; a possible D gene is TRBD2 (6 bases). This CDR3 has 14 residues. CDR1 and CDR2 from the germline V gene are ENHRY and SYGVKD. V lost 5 bases and J lost 0, with 9 bases in between. The CDR3: CAISKRASTDTQYF. The CDR3 coding sequence is TGTGCCATCAGTAAGCGGGCCAGCACAGATACGCAGTATTTT.

The genes are TRBV18 and TRBJ2-1; TRBD2 aligns across 10 bases. The CDR3 has 18 residues. Germline V lookup: CDR1 KGHSH, CDR2 LQKENI. V lost 4 bases to trimming and J lost 1 base; unmatched junction nucleotides: 10. The CDR3 DNA is TGTGCCAGCTCACGAACAACACTAGCGGGAAGATCCTACAATGAGCAGTTCTTC. This encodes CASSRTTLAGRSYNEQFF.

V gene TRBV7-9 combines with J gene TRBJ2-7; D perhaps matches TRBD2 (5 bases). V gave up 8 bases and J gave up 2 bases, with 19 bases separating them. The CDR3 sequence is 15 residues long. Germline V gene lookup returns CDR1 SEHNR and CDR2 FQNEAQ (reference sequence). CDR3 loop: CASAPPGGYAYEQYF. DNA for the CDR3: TGTGCCAGCGCCCCCCCCGGCGGGTATGCCTACGAGCAGTACTTC.

The gene calls are TRBV30 and TRBJ2-7; TRBD1 agrees at 8 bases. Germline CDR1 and CDR2: GTSNPN and SVGIG (reference sequence). The V gene end was trimmed by 1 base and the J gene end by 2 bases; junction bases not matched to a gene: 4. The CDR3 is made up of 14 amino acids. CDR3 residues: CAWSEPGQAYEQYF. The CDR3 DNA sequence: TGTGCCTGGAGTGAGCCGGGACAGGCCTACGAGCAGTACTTC.